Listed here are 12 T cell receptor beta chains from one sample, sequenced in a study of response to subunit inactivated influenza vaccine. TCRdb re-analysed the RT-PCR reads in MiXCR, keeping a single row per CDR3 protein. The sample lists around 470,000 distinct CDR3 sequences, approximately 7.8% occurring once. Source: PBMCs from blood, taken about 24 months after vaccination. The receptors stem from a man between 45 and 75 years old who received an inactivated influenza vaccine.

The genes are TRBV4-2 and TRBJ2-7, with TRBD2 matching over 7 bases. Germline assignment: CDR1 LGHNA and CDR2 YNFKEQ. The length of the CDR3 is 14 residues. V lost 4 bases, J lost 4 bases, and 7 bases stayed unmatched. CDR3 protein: CASSRSAGVYEQYF. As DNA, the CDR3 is TGTGCCAGCAGCCGTAGCGCGGGAGTGTACGAGCAGTACTTC.

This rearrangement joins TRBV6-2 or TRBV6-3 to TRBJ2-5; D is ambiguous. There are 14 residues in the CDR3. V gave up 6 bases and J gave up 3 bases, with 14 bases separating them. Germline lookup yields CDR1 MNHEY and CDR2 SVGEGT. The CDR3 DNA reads TGTGCCAGCAGGCCTCAGGTGGTGAAAGAGACCCAGTACTTC. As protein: CASRPQVVKETQYF.

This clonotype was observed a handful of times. The CDR3: CSARDLGHGGTEAFF. CDR3 coding DNA: TGCAGTGCTAGAGATTTGGGACACGGTGGGACTGAAGCTTTCTTT. The V call is TRBV20-1, the J call TRBJ1-1; tentatively, D is TRBD1 (6 bases). This CDR3 is 15 amino acids long. V was clipped by 0 bases and J by 5 bases, with 16 bases between them. Germline loops: CDR1 DFQATT, CDR2 SNEGSKA (reference sequence).

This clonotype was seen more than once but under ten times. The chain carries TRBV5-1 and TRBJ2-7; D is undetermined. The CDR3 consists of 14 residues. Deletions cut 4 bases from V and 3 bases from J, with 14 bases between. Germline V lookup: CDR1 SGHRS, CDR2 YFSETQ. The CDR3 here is CASSTPDTFYEQYF. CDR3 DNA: TGCGCCAGCAGCACACCAGACACTTTCTACGAGCAGTACTTC.

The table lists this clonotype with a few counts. This CDR3 is CASSLDGFSGNTIYF. In DNA, the CDR3 is TGTGCCAGCAGCTTAGACGGGTTTTCTGGAAACACCATATATTTT. This chain connects TRBV7-2 to TRBJ1-3; unclear D gene. Trimming pared 1 base from V and 1 base from J, leaving 8 bases between. Germline lookup yields CDR1 SGHTA and CDR2 FQGNSA. This CDR3 contains 15 residues.

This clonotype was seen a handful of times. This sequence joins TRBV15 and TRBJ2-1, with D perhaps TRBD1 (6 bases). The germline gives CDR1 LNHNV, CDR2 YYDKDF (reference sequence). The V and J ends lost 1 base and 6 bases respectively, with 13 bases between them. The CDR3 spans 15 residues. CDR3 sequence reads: CATSRAGTQLNEQFF. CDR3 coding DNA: TGTGCCACCAGCAGAGCCGGGACACAACTCAATGAGCAGTTCTTC.

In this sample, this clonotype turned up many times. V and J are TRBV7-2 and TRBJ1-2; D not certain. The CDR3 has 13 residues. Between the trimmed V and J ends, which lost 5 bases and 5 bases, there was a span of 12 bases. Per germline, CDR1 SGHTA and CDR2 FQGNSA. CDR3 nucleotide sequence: TGTGCCAGCAGCAATCCCTCGGAGTATGGCTACACCTTC. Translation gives CASSNPSEYGYTF.

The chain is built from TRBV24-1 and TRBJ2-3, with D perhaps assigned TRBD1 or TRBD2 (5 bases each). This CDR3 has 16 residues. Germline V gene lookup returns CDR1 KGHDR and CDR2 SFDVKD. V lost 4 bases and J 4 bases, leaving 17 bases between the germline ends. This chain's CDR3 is CATSEDSSWGADTQYF. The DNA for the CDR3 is TGTGCCACCAGTGAAGACAGCTCTTGGGGAGCAGATACGCAGTATTTT.

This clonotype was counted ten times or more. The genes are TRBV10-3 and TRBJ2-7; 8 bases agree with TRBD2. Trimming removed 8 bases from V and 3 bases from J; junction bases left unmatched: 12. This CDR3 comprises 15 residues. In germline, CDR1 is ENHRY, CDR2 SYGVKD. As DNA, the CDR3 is TGTGCCATCTCGGGAGGGAGCGGGAGTGGCTACGAGCAGTACTTC. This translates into CAISGGSGSGYEQYF.

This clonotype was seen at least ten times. The CDR3 region is CASSLSTTRGLFF. The CDR3 DNA reads as TGTGCCAGCAGTCTCTCAACGACCCGGGGACTGTTTTTT. This sequence joins TRBV6-1 and TRBJ1-4; D is unclear. CDR3 length: 13 residues. Trimming took 5 bases from V and 13 from J, leaving 17 bases between them. Germline assignment: CDR1 MNHNS and CDR2 SASEGT.

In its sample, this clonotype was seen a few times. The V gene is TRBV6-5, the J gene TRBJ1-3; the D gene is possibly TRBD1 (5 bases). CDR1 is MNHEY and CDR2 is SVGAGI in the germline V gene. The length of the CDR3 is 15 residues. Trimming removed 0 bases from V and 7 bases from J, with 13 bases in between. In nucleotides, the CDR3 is TGTGCCAGCAGTTACTCAGGGGCCCCGTCGAACACCATATATTTT. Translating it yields CASSYSGAPSNTIYF.

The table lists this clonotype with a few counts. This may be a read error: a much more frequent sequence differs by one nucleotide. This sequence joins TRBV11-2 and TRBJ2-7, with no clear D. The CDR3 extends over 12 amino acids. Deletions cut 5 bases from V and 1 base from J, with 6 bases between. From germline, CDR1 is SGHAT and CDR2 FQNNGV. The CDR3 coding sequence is TGTGCCAGCAGCCACTTTTCCTACGAGCAGTACTTC. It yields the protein CASSHFSYEQYF. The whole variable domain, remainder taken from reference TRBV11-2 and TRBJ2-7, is EAGVAQSPRYKIIEKRQSVAFWCNPISGHATLYWYQQILGQGPKLLIQFQNNGVVDDSQLPKDRFSAERLKGVDSTLKIQPAKLEDSAVYLCASSHFSYEQYFGPGTRLTVT.